The clone carrying this T cell receptor beta chain was seen a handful of times. Its target is unknown. The data originate from a study of cytomegalovirus exposure and HLA in healthy donors. Study-wide findings and caveats: Among donors in an Asian-associated ancestry cluster, a later analysis reportedly found fewer N-insertions than the approximately 700-donor mean. For presence/absence analyses, sequencing depth was assumed to be roughly uniform across donors. A prior analysis recorded that most TCR beta V segments were productive about 87% or about 30% of the time. TCR beta sequences numbering around 15,000 were associated with HLA alleles at 0.05 false discovery rate in a later analysis.

V was clipped by 2 bases and J by 6 bases; unmatched bases: 1. Germline V CDR1 and CDR2: SGDLS, YYNGEE. The CDR3 sequence is 12 residues long. PCR amplification relied on 60 Vbeta primers (plus 13 Jbeta primers). The assay was immunoSEQ multiplex PCR, and TCRdb's table has in-frame clones only and misses some. The sample contains 35,000 to 45,000 clones, approximately 55% of which appear only once. Sequencing was done on a sample of PBMCs. The TCR comes from a human donor in good health. The rearrangement uses TRBV9 and TRBJ2-7; 8 nucleotides match TRBD1. The CDR3 nucleotides read TGTGCCAGCAGCGTCGGGACAGGCGAGCAGTACTTC. It codes for CASSVGTGEQYF.